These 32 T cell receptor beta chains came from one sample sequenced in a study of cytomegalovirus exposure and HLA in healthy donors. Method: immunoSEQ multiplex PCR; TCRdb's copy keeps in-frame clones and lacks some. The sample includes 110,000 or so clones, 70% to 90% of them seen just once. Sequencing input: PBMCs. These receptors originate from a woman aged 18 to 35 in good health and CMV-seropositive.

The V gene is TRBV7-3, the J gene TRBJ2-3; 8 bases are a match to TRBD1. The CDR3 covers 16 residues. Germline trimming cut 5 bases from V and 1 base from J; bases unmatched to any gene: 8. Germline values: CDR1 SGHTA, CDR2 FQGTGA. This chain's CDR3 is CASSPTDRGGTDTQYF. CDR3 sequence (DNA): TGTGCCAGCAGCCCGACAGACAGGGGAGGCACAGATACGCAGTATTTT.

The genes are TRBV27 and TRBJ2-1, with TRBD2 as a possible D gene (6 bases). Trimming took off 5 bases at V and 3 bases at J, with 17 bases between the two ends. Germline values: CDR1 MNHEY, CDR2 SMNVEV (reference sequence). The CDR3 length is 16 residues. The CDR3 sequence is CASSEGGPLIYNEQFF. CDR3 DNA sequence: TGTGCCAGCAGTGAGGGAGGACCGTTAATCTACAATGAGCAGTTCTTC.

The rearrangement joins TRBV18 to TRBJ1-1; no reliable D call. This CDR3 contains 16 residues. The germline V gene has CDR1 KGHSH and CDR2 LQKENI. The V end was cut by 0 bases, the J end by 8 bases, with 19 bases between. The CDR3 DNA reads TGTGCCAGCTCACCACCGAGTGGTACGGGGTCCAGGGAAGCTTTCTTT. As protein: CASSPPSGTGSREAFF.

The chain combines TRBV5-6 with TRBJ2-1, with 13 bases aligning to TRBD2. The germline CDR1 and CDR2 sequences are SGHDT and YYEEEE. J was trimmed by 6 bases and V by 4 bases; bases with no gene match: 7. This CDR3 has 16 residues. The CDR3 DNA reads TGTGCCAGCAGCCCTGAACTAGCGGGGGGGCGCAATGAGCAGTTCTTC. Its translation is CASSPELAGGRNEQFF.

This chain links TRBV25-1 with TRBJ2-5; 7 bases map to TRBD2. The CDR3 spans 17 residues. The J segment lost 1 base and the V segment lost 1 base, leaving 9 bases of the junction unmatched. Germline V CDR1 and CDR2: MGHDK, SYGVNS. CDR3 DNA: TGTGCCAGCAGTGAATGGGAGGGACCTGGGGGCCAAGAGACCCAGTACTTC. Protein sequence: CASSEWEGPGGQETQYF. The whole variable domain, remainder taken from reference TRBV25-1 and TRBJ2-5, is EADIYQTPRYLVIGTGKKITLECSQTMGHDKMYWYQQDPGMELHLIHYSYGVNSTEKGDLSSESTVSRIRTEHFPLTLESARPSHTSQYLCASSEWEGPGGQETQYFGPGTRLLVL.

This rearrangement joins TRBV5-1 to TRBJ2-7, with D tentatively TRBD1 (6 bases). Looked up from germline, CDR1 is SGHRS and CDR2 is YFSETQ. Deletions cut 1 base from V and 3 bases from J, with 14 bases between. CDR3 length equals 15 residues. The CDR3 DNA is TGCGCCAGCAGCTTGATTAAGGGACACGGCTACGAGCAGTACTTC. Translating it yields CASSLIKGHGYEQYF.

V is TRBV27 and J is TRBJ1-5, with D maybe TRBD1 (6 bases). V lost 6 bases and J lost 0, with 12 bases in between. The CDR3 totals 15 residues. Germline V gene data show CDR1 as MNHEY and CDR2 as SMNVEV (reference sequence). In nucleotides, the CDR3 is TGTGCCAGCAGACTACAGGGATATAGCAATCAGCCCCAGCATTTT. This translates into CASRLQGYSNQPQHF.

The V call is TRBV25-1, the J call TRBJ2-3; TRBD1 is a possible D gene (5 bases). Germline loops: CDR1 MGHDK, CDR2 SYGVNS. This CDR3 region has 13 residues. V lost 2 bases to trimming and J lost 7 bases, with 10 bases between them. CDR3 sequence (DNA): TGTGCCAGCAGTGAAACAGGACCTAATACGCAGTATTTT. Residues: CASSETGPNTQYF.

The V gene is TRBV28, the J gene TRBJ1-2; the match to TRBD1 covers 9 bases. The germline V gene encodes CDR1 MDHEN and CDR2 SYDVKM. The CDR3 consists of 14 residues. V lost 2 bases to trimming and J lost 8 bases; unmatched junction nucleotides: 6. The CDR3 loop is CASSLSGTGYGYTF. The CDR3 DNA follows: TGTGCCAGCAGTTTAAGCGGGACAGGGTACGGCTACACCTTC.

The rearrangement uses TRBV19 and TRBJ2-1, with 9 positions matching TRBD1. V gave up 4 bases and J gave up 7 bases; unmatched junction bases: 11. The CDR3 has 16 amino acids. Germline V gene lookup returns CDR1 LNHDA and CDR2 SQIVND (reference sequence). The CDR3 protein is CASSTGTGSRENEQFF. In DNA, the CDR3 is TGTGCCAGTAGTACCGGGACAGGGAGTAGAGAGAATGAGCAGTTCTTC.

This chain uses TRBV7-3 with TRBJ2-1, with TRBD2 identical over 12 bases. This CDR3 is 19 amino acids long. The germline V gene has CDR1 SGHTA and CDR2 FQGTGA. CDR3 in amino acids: CVRRRTETSGSRSYNEQFF. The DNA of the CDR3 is TGTGTCCGGAGGCGGACAGAGACTAGCGGGAGTAGGTCCTACAATGAGCAGTTCTTC.

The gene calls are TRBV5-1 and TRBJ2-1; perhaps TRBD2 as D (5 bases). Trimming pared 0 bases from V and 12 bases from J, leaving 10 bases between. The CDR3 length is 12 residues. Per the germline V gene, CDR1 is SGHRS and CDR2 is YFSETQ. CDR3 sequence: CASSLDRGSQFF. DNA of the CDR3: TGCGCCAGCAGCTTGGATCGGGGATCGCAGTTCTTC.

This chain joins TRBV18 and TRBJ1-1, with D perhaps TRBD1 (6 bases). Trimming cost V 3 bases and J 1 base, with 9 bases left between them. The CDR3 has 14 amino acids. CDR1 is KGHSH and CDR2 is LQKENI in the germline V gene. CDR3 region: CASSPATGNTEAFF. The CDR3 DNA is TGTGCCAGCTCACCCGCGACAGGGAACACTGAAGCTTTCTTT.

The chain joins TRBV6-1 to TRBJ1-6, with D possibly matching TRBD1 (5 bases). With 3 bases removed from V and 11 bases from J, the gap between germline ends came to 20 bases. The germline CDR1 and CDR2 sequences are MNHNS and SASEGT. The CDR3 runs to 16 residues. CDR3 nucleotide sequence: TGTGCCAGCAGTGATTCTCCGGGGACTCCAGTAACACCCCTCCACTTT. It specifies CASSDSPGTPVTPLHF.

The CDR3 here is CASLRVAGASEQFF. The CDR3 DNA reads as TGTGCCAGCCTAAGGGTAGCGGGAGCAAGTGAGCAGTTCTTC. The chain couples TRBV6-5 to TRBJ2-1; TRBD2 matches at 9 bases. The CDR3 consists of 14 residues. CDR1 and CDR2 from the germline V gene are MNHEY and SVGAGI. V trimming: 8 bases; J trimming: 9 bases; junction bases outside the gene matches: 11.

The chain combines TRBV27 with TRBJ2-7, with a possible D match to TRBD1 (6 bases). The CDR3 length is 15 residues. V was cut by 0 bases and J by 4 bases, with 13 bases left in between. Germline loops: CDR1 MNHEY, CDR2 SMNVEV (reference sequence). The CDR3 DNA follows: TGTGCCAGCAGTTTATCCCACCTAGGGGGTTACGAGCAGTACTTC. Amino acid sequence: CASSLSHLGGYEQYF.

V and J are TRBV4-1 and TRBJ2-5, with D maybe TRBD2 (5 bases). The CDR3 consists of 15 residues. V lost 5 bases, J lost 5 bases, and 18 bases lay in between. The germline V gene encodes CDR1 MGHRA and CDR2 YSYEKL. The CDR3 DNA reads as TGCGCCAGCAGCAGCGCTGTCCGGGGTGACGAGACCCAGTACTTC. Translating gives CASSSAVRGDETQYF.

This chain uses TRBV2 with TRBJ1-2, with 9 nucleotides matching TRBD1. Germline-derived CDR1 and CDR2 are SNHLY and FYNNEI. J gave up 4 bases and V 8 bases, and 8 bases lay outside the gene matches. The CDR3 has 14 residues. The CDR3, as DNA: TGTGCCAGCTCAGCCGGGACAGGGTCCTATGGCTACACCTTC. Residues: CASSAGTGSYGYTF. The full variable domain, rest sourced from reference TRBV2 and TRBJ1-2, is EPEVTQTPSHQVTQMGQEVILRCVPISNHLYFYWYRQILGQKVEFLVSFYNNEISEKSEIFDDQFSVERPDGSNFTLKIRSTKLEDSAMYFCASSAGTGSYGYTFGSGTRLTVV.

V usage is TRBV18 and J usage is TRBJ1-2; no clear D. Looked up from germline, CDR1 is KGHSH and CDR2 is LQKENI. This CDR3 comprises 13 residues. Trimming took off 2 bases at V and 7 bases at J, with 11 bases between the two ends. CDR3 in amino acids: CASSPDPMAGYTF. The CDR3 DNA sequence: TGTGCCAGCTCACCAGATCCCATGGCTGGCTACACCTTC.

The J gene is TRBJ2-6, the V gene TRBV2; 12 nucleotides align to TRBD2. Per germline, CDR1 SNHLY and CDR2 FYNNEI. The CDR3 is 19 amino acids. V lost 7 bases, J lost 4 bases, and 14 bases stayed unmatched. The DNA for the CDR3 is TGTGCCAGCAATTGGGCTGGACTAGCGGGAAATCGAGGGGCCAACGTCCTGACTTTC. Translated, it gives CASNWAGLAGNRGANVLTF.

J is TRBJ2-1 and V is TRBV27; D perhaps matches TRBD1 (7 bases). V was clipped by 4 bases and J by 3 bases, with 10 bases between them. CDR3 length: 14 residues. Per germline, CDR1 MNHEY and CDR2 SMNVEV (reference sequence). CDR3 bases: TGTGCCAGCAGTTCAGGGGGGAACTACAATGAGCAGTTCTTC. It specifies CASSSGGNYNEQFF.

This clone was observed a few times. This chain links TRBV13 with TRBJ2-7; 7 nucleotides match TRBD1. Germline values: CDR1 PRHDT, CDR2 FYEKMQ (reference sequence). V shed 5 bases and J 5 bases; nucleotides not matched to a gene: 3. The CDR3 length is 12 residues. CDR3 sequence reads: CASSRDSDEQYF. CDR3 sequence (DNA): TGTGCCAGCAGCCGGGACAGCGACGAGCAGTACTTC.

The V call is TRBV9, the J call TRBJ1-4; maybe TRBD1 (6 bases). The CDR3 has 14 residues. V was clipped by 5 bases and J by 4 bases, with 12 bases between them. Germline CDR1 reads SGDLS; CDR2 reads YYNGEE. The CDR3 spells CASSRTGRNEKLFF. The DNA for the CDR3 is TGTGCCAGCAGTCGTACAGGGCGTAATGAAAAACTGTTTTTT.

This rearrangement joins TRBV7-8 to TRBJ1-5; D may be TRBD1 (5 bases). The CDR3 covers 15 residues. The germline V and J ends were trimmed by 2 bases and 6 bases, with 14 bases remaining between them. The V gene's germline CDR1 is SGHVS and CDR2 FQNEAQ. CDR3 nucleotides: TGTGCCAGCAGCTTAACCCGGGGGAGGGGTCAGCCCCAGCATTTT. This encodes CASSLTRGRGQPQHF.

This CDR3 is CASNRGPYNEQFF. The CDR3 DNA reads TGTGCCAGCAACAGGGGCCCCTACAATGAGCAGTTCTTC. The gene calls are TRBV2 and TRBJ2-1; TRBD1 aligns across 7 bases. J was trimmed by 2 bases and V by 7 bases; bases with no gene match: 2. The germline V gene encodes CDR1 SNHLY and CDR2 FYNNEI. This CDR3 comprises 13 residues.

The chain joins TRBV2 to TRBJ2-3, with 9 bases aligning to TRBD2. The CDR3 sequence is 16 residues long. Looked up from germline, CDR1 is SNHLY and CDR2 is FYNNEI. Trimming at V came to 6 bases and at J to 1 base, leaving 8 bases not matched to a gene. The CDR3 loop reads CASRATSGGGTDTQYF. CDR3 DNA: TGTGCCAGCAGGGCGACTAGCGGAGGGGGCACAGATACGCAGTATTTT.

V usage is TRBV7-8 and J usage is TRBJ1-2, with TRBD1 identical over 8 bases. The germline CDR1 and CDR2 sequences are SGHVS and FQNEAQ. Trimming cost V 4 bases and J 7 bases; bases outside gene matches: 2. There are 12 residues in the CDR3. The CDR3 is CASSSGGFGYTF. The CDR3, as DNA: TGTGCCAGCAGCTCAGGGGGCTTTGGCTACACCTTC.

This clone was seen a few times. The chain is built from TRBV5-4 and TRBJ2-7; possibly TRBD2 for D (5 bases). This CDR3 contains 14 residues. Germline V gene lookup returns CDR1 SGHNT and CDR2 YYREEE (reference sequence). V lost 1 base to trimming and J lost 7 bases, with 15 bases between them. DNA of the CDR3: TGTGCCAGCAGCTTGCGGGGTGGGGTGGGTGAGCAGTACTTC. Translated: CASSLRGGVGEQYF. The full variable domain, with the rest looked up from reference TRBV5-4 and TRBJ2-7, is ETGVTQSPTHLIKTRGQQVTLRCSSQSGHNTVSWYQQALGQGPQFIFQYYREEENGRGNFPPRFSGLQFPNYSSELNVNALELDDSALYLCASSLRGGVGEQYFGPGTRLTVT.

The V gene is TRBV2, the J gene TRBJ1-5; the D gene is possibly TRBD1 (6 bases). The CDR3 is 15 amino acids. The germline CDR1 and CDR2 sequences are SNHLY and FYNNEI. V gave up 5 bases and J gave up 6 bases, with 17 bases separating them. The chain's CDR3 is CASSPGGAAAQPQHF. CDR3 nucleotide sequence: TGTGCCAGCAGTCCGGGGGGGGCGGCGGCTCAGCCCCAGCATTTT.

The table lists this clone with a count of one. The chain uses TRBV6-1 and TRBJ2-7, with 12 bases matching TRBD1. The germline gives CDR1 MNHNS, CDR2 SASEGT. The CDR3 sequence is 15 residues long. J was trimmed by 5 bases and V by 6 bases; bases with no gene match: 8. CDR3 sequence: CASRNPGQGAHEQYF. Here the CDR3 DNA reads TGTGCCAGCAGGAACCCGGGACAGGGGGCACACGAGCAGTACTTC.

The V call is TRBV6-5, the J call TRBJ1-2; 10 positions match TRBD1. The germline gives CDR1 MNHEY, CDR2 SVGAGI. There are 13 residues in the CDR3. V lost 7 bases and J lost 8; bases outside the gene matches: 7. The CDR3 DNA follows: TGTGCCAGCAAGGGACAGGGGATGAGAGGCTACACCTTC. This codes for CASKGQGMRGYTF.

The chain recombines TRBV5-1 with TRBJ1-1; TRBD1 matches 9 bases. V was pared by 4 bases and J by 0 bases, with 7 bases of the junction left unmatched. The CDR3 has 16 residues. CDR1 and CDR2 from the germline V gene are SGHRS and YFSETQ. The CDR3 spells CASSLGQGRMNTEAFF. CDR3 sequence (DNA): TGCGCCAGCAGCCTAGGACAGGGGCGTATGAACACTGAAGCTTTCTTT.